These 18 T cell receptor beta chains share one sample of origin, sequenced in a study of blood T cell repertoires in COVID-19. Profiling relied on immunoSEQ multiplex PCR, and the TCRdb table lists in-frame clones only, not all of them. The sample consists of about 100,000 clones, roughly 92% of them appearing once. Sequenced sample: peripheral blood. The origin of the receptors is a man aged 70 or older with acute or convalescent COVID-19.

This chain links TRBV19 with TRBJ2-2; D unresolved. Germline V gene data show CDR1 as LNHDA and CDR2 as SQIVND (reference sequence). The CDR3 length is 14 residues. V shed 6 bases and J shed 6 bases, with 14 bases lying between them. The CDR3 protein is CASSLASNAGELFF. CDR3 bases: TGTGCCAGTAGCCTCGCGTCGAATGCCGGGGAGCTGTTTTTT.

The J gene is TRBJ1-3, the V gene TRBV18, with 9 bases fitting TRBD1. V lost 5 bases, J lost 0 bases, and 5 bases stayed unmatched. Germline assignment: CDR1 KGHSH and CDR2 LQKENI. The CDR3 is 16 amino acids. The CDR3 sequence is CASSLDRGNSGNTIYF. The CDR3 nucleotides are TGTGCCAGCTCATTGGACAGGGGAAACTCTGGAAACACCATATATTTT.

The chain combines TRBV7-8 with TRBJ1-2; the D gene is possibly TRBD1 (6 bases). Trimming stripped 1 base from V and 4 bases from J, with 13 bases between. The CDR3 length is 15 residues. From germline, CDR1 is SGHVS and CDR2 FQNEAQ. CDR3 in DNA: TGTGCCAGCAGCTTAGTCCTGGGGGCTGGCTATGGCTACACCTTC. Residues: CASSLVLGAGYGYTF.

The CDR3 loop reads CAWSVGADGYTF. Here the CDR3 DNA reads TGTGCCTGGAGTGTAGGGGCGGATGGCTACACCTTC. The chain has TRBV30 and TRBJ1-2; possible D gene TRBD1, 5 bases. Between the trimmed V and J ends, which lost 0 bases and 6 bases, there was a span of 8 bases. The CDR3 length is 12 residues. CDR1 and CDR2 (germline): GTSNPN, SVGIG (reference sequence).

The J gene is TRBJ1-1, the V gene TRBV7-8; D might be TRBD1 (5 bases). Trimming took 2 bases from V and 11 from J, leaving 12 bases between them. CDR3 size: 12 residues. Per the germline V gene, CDR1 is SGHVS and CDR2 is FQNEAQ. The CDR3 DNA follows: TGTGCCAGCAGCTTATGGGGGGAGACGGCTTTCTTT. The encoded protein is CASSLWGETAFF.

Note on this clone: One end of the junction fails to match germline, which may point to a read error. The rearrangement links TRBV10-3 to TRBJ2-2, with D possibly matching TRBD2 (5 bases). The length of the CDR3 is 11 residues. Germline CDR1 ENHRY, CDR2 SYGVKD. CDR3 amino acids: CATGNAGELFF. The CDR3, as DNA: TGTGCCACCGGGAACGCCGGGGAGCTGTTTTTT.

The V gene is TRBV10-3, the J gene TRBJ2-3; possible D gene TRBD1, 6 bases. The V end was cut by 2 bases, the J end by 3 bases, with 6 bases between. The CDR3 has 13 residues. In germline, CDR1 is ENHRY, CDR2 SYGVKD. The CDR3 DNA follows: TGTGCCATCAGTGAGAGGGGGACAGATACGCAGTATTTT. This encodes CAISERGTDTQYF.

V is TRBV7-8 and J is TRBJ1-5; 9 bases fit TRBD1. Unmatched junction bases numbered 5, after V lost 5 bases and J lost 0 bases. The CDR3 consists of 16 residues. CDR1 and CDR2 (germline): SGHVS, FQNEAQ. The CDR3 nucleotides read TGTGCCAGCAGCGCCGGGACAGGGTTTAGCAATCAGCCCCAGCATTTT. Encoded protein: CASSAGTGFSNQPQHF.

This clone has only one observation. The V gene is TRBV14, the J gene TRBJ2-1; 13 bases fit TRBD2. In germline, CDR1 is SGHDN, CDR2 FVKESK. This CDR3 spans 15 amino acids. V shed 4 bases, J shed 9 bases, and the junction held 6 bases outside the gene matches. This CDR3 reads CASSPGLAGLSEQFF. The CDR3 DNA follows: TGTGCCAGCAGCCCGGGACTAGCGGGGCTCAGTGAGCAGTTCTTC.

The CDR3 region has the DNA TGTGCCAGCAGCCAAGGGGGACAGGGCTACGAGCAGTACTTC. It is translated as CASSQGGQGYEQYF. The gene calls are TRBV3-1 (or the pseudogene TRBV3-2) and TRBJ2-7; 9 bases fit TRBD1. The germline V gene encodes CDR1 LGHDT and CDR2 YNNKEL (reference sequence). The CDR3 extends over 14 amino acids. The V and J ends lost 1 base and 3 bases, in that order; junction bases with no gene match: 1.

The V and J genes are TRBV15 and TRBJ2-1; D possibly corresponds to TRBD2 (7 bases). CDR3 length: 18 amino acids. Trimming left V 1 base short and J 7 bases short, with 23 bases between. CDR1 LNHNV and CDR2 YYDKDF come from the germline V gene (reference sequence). CDR3 in DNA: TGTGCCACCAGCAGAGTGATTTTGGGGAGGGGGTCCATTAATGAGCAGTTCTTC. Translation gives CATSRVILGRGSINEQFF.

The chain is built from TRBV6-6 and TRBJ2-1, with 7 bases aligning to TRBD2. Trimming removed 5 bases from V and 2 bases from J; junction bases left unmatched: 12. Germline V gene data show CDR1 as MNHNY and CDR2 as SVGAGI (reference sequence). CDR3 length equals 17 residues. The CDR3 DNA sequence: TGTGCCAGCAGTCAGAACAGCCCCAGCGGGGCCTACAATGAGCAGTTCTTC. Its protein is CASSQNSPSGAYNEQFF.

The genes are TRBV10-3 and TRBJ2-1, with D possibly TRBD1 on 5 matching bases. V shed 4 bases and J shed 7 bases, with 5 bases lying between them. The CDR3 contains 11 residues. CDR1 is ENHRY and CDR2 is SYGVKD in the germline V gene. CDR3 in amino acids: CAISAGNEQFF. For the CDR3, the DNA is TGTGCCATCAGTGCAGGGAATGAGCAGTTCTTC.

The chain has TRBV5-1 and TRBJ2-3; 9 bases align to TRBD2. The CDR3 sequence is 14 residues long. J lost 2 bases, V lost 5 bases, and 3 bases had no gene match. From germline, CDR1 is SGHRS and CDR2 YFSETQ. CDR3 nucleotides: TGCGCCAGCAGGGCGGGGGGGATCACAGATACGCAGTATTTT. This encodes CASRAGGITDTQYF.

Here the CDR3 reads CASSHRGWLPGELFF. As DNA, the CDR3 is TGTGCCAGCAGTCACAGGGGATGGCTCCCCGGGGAGCTGTTTTTT. V and J are TRBV27 and TRBJ2-2; 7 bases agree with TRBD1. Germline V lookup: CDR1 MNHEY, CDR2 SMNVEV (reference sequence). The CDR3 contains 15 residues. V lost 5 bases, J lost 6 bases, and 9 bases stayed unmatched.

J is TRBJ2-7 and V is TRBV29-1; TRBD1 matches 10 bases. Trimming at V came to 5 bases and at J to 2 bases, leaving 6 bases not matched to a gene. This CDR3 is 14 amino acids long. In germline, CDR1 is SQVTM, CDR2 ANQGSEA. CDR3 in amino acids: CSVSDRGGTYEQYF. The CDR3 nucleotides are TGCAGCGTTTCGGACAGGGGGGGGACCTACGAGCAGTACTTC.

The chain uses TRBV11-2 and TRBJ2-2, with D perhaps TRBD1 (6 bases). This CDR3 comprises 15 residues. V was trimmed by 1 base and J by 6 bases, leaving 12 bases between them. Germline CDR1 SGHAT, CDR2 FQNNGV. CDR3 region: CASSLGQVGAGELFF. The CDR3 DNA reads TGTGCCAGCAGCTTAGGACAGGTCGGGGCCGGGGAGCTGTTTTTT. Looking up the rest from reference TRBV11-2 and TRBJ2-2 gives the full variable domain: EAGVAQSPRYKIIEKRQSVAFWCNPISGHATLYWYQQILGQGPKLLIQFQNNGVVDDSQLPKDRFSAERLKGVDSTLKIQPAKLEDSAVYLCASSLGQVGAGELFFGEGSRLTVL.

The V and J genes are TRBV19 and TRBJ1-2; 7 nucleotides align to TRBD1. Germline trimming cut 5 bases from V and 0 bases from J; bases unmatched to any gene: 6. The V gene's germline CDR1 is LNHDA and CDR2 SQIVND (reference sequence). CDR3 length: 15 residues. CDR3 nucleotide sequence: TGTGCCAGTAGTCCTACAGGGGAAGCTAACTATGGCTACACCTTC. Translating gives CASSPTGEANYGYTF. Full variable domain (outside the CDR3, taken from reference TRBV19 and TRBJ1-2): DGGITQSPKYLFRKEGQNVTLSCEQNLNHDAMYWYRQDPGQGLRLIYYSQIVNDFQKGDIAEGYSVSREKKESFPLTVTSAQKNPTAFYLCASSPTGEANYGYTFGSGTRLTVV.